Following are 27 T cell receptor beta chains from one sample sequenced in a study of cytomegalovirus exposure and HLA in healthy donors. This table comes from immunoSEQ multiplex PCR, and its TCRdb copy is limited to in-frame clones, with some not included. The table includes 59,000 or so clones, 80% to 90% detected once. What was sequenced was PBMCs. All receptors come from a young woman in good health and CMV-seronegative.

The chain recombines TRBV28 with TRBJ2-3; 7 bases line up with TRBD1. From germline, CDR1 is MDHEN and CDR2 SYDVKM. The CDR3 is made up of 16 amino acids. The J segment lost 3 bases and the V segment lost 5 bases, leaving 11 bases of the junction unmatched. The DNA for the CDR3 is TGTGCCAGCAGTGCATCCAAGGGGGCAGGGACAGATACGCAGTATTTT. This encodes CASSASKGAGTDTQYF. The variable domain in full, with the rest retrieved from reference TRBV28 and TRBJ2-3, is DVKVTQSSRYLVKRTGEKVFLECVQDMDHENMFWYRQDPGLGLRLIYFSYDVKMKEKGDIPEGYSVSREKKERFSLILESASTNQTSMYLCASSASKGAGTDTQYFGPGTRLTVL.

The chain couples TRBV28 to TRBJ2-7, with TRBD2 matching 13 bases. Germline V gives CDR1 MDHEN, CDR2 SYDVKM. V gave up 6 bases and J gave up 4 bases; unmatched junction bases: 12. The CDR3 spans 17 residues. In DNA form, the CDR3 reads TGTGCCAGCAGGGGACTAGCGGGGAGGGTAGCTCTATACGAGCAGTACTTC. Its protein is CASRGLAGRVALYEQYF.

This rearrangement joins TRBV28 to TRBJ2-1; D ambiguous. Germline CDR1 MDHEN, CDR2 SYDVKM. With 2 bases removed from V and 7 bases from J, the gap between germline ends came to 6 bases. This CDR3 contains 12 residues. CDR3 nucleotide sequence: TGTGCCAGCAGTTTACCCCATAATGAGCAGTTCTTC. Protein: CASSLPHNEQFF. Drawing the rest from reference TRBV28 and TRBJ2-1, the complete variable domain is DVKVTQSSRYLVKRTGEKVFLECVQDMDHENMFWYRQDPGLGLRLIYFSYDVKMKEKGDIPEGYSVSREKKERFSLILESASTNQTSMYLCASSLPHNEQFFGPGTRLTVL.

The chain has TRBV6-5 and TRBJ2-7, with 11 bases matching TRBD1. V trimming: 6 bases; J trimming: 4 bases; junction bases outside the gene matches: 5. The length of the CDR3 is 14 residues. Germline-derived CDR1 and CDR2 are MNHEY and SVGAGI. CDR3 amino acids: CASRAGQGVYEQYF. The CDR3 region has the DNA TGTGCCAGCAGGGCGGGACAGGGGGTTTACGAGCAGTACTTC.

The chain links TRBV4-3 to TRBJ2-2, with 11 bases aligning to TRBD2. With V trimmed by 4 bases and J by 3 bases, 7 bases remained unmatched. Per the germline V gene, CDR1 is LGHNA and CDR2 is YSLEER. The CDR3 sequence is 17 residues long. This CDR3 reads CASSRLGTSGYTGELFF. The DNA of the CDR3 is TGCGCCAGCAGCCGCCTGGGGACTAGCGGATACACCGGGGAGCTGTTTTTT.

J is TRBJ2-2 and V is TRBV19; 10 positions agree with TRBD2. Per the germline V gene, CDR1 is LNHDA and CDR2 is SQIVND (reference sequence). The CDR3 spans 15 residues. With 6 bases clipped from V and 5 bases from J, the junction kept 6 bases outside the gene matches. The CDR3 bases are TGTGCCAGTAGGTCTGGACTAGCGGTTACCGGGGAGCTGTTTTTT. It yields the protein CASRSGLAVTGELFF.

J is TRBJ2-5 and V is TRBV5-1; TRBD1 agrees at 9 bases. There are 16 residues in the CDR3. With V trimmed by 3 bases and J by 5 bases, 11 bases remained unmatched. Per germline, CDR1 SGHRS and CDR2 YFSETQ. The CDR3 bases are TGCGCCAGCAGCTCGGATGGGACAGGGCGGGCGGAGACCCAGTACTTC. Protein product: CASSSDGTGRAETQYF.

CDR3: CASSLQGAGNYGYTF. The CDR3, as DNA: TGTGCCAGCAGCTTGCAAGGGGCAGGAAACTATGGCTACACCTTC. The chain carries TRBV5-4 and TRBJ1-2; weak D call: TRBD1 (5 bases). CDR3 length: 15 residues. Per germline, CDR1 SGHNT and CDR2 YYREEE (reference sequence). V gave up 1 base and J gave up 2 bases, with 12 bases separating them.

The chain combines TRBV6-1 with TRBJ2-7; D may be TRBD2 (6 bases). The germline CDR1 and CDR2 sequences are MNHNS and SASEGT. The CDR3 is 13 residues long. V lost 0 bases and J 5 bases, leaving 8 bases between the germline ends. Written as DNA, the CDR3 is TGTGCCAGCAGTGAAGCGGGGGGAGACGAGCAGTACTTC. As protein: CASSEAGGDEQYF.

The V and J genes are TRBV18 and TRBJ2-1; D perhaps matches TRBD2 (7 bases). From germline, CDR1 is KGHSH and CDR2 LQKENI. V lost 8 bases to trimming and J lost 4 bases, with 15 bases between them. This CDR3 has 14 residues. CDR3 DNA: TGTGCCAGCCCCCCGGGGGGCAGGTACAATGAGCAGTTCTTC. Translated, it gives CASPPGGRYNEQFF.

The chain has TRBV14 and TRBJ1-2; D is ambiguous. Trimming removed 1 base at V and 7 bases at J, with 4 bases between. CDR1 SGHDN and CDR2 FVKESK come from the germline V gene. This CDR3 has 11 residues. Here the CDR3 reads CASSQGRGYTF. The CDR3, as DNA: TGTGCCAGCAGCCAAGGTCGTGGCTACACCTTC. The whole variable domain, remainder taken from reference TRBV14 and TRBJ1-2, is EAGVTQFPSHSVIEKGQTVTLRCDPISGHDNLYWYRRVMGKEIKFLLHFVKESKQDESGMPNNRFLAERTGGTYSTLKVQPAELEDSGVYFCASSQGRGYTFGSGTRLTVV.

The V call is TRBV5-4, the J call TRBJ1-2; TRBD1 aligns across 7 bases. Germline CDR1 and CDR2: SGHNT and YYREEE (reference sequence). The CDR3 covers 12 residues. V gave up 0 bases and J gave up 7 bases; unmatched junction bases: 0. CDR3 bases: TGTGCCAGCAGCTTGGACAGGGGTGGCTACACCTTC. Translated, it gives CASSLDRGGYTF.

This chain uses TRBV14 with TRBJ1-3; D is ambiguous. V lost 6 bases and J 0 bases, leaving 12 bases between the germline ends. Germline CDR1 and CDR2: SGHDN and FVKESK. The CDR3 runs to 15 residues. The CDR3 nucleotides are TGTGCCAGCAGATCGACGACTCACTCTGGAAACACCATATATTTT. This translates into CASRSTTHSGNTIYF.

The chain couples TRBV19 to TRBJ2-1; 8 positions match TRBD2. V trimming: 5 bases; J trimming: 3 bases; junction bases outside the gene matches: 9. Germline V CDR1 and CDR2: LNHDA, SQIVND (reference sequence). CDR3 length: 16 amino acids. The CDR3 sequence is CASSFETSAGYNEQFF. CDR3 nucleotides: TGTGCCAGTAGTTTCGAGACTAGCGCTGGCTACAATGAGCAGTTCTTC.

V usage is TRBV5-4 and J usage is TRBJ1-2; TRBD1 matches at 9 bases. The CDR3 extends over 14 amino acids. Germline CDR1 reads SGHNT; CDR2 reads YYREEE (reference sequence). The ends lost 4 bases at V and 3 bases at J; junction bases unmatched: 4. As DNA, the CDR3 is TGTGCCAGCAGCATGGACAGGGGAGACTATGGCTACACCTTC. Protein product: CASSMDRGDYGYTF.

The J gene is TRBJ1-2, the V gene TRBV4-3; D is possibly TRBD1 (5 bases). Germline V CDR1 and CDR2: LGHNA, YSLEER. Trimming pared 0 bases from V and 4 bases from J, leaving 12 bases between. CDR3 length equals 15 residues. The CDR3 bases are TGCGCCAGCAGCCAAGATACAGGTTATAGCTATGGCTACACCTTC. The encoded protein is CASSQDTGYSYGYTF.

The chain carries TRBV6-5 and TRBJ2-7; 9 bases fit TRBD2. The CDR3 covers 14 residues. The germline gives CDR1 MNHEY, CDR2 SVGAGI. The V segment lost 2 bases and the J segment 4 bases; nucleotides outside the gene matches: 3. For the CDR3, the DNA is TGTGCCAGCAGTTACGCTAGCGGGGTTTACGAGCAGTACTTC. Residues: CASSYASGVYEQYF.

The genes are TRBV7-2 and TRBJ2-1; tentatively, D is TRBD2 (5 bases). CDR1 SGHTA and CDR2 FQGNSA come from the germline V gene. This CDR3 contains 14 residues. V lost 5 bases, J lost 4 bases, and 12 bases lay in between. The CDR3 loop is CASSLGGPYNEQFF. DNA for the CDR3: TGTGCCAGCAGCCTGGGCGGGCCTTACAATGAGCAGTTCTTC.

The rearrangement joins TRBV13 to TRBJ2-3, with D possibly TRBD1 on 6 matching bases. Deletions cut 4 bases from V and 0 bases from J, with 14 bases between. Germline assignment: CDR1 PRHDT and CDR2 FYEKMQ (reference sequence). The CDR3 contains 16 residues. The CDR3 reads CASSSSTGSSTDTQYF. CDR3 nucleotide sequence: TGTGCCAGCAGCTCCTCAACAGGGTCGAGCACAGATACGCAGTATTTT.

The chain links TRBV19 to TRBJ2-2; D is undetermined. V gave up 7 bases and J gave up 1 base, with 7 bases separating them. The CDR3 contains 13 residues. Germline V gene lookup returns CDR1 LNHDA and CDR2 SQIVND (reference sequence). In DNA, the CDR3 is TGTGCCAGTATCATGAGGAACACCGGGGAGCTGTTTTTT. Translated, it gives CASIMRNTGELFF.

This chain connects TRBV7-9 to TRBJ2-2, with 12 bases lining up with TRBD2. V gave up 10 bases and J gave up 4 bases; unmatched junction bases: 10. This CDR3 is built from 16 residues. Germline CDR1 reads SEHNR; CDR2 reads FQNEAQ (reference sequence). The CDR3 is CATPGTSGLITGELFF. In nucleotides, the CDR3 is TGTGCCACCCCCGGGACTAGCGGGCTAATCACCGGGGAGCTGTTTTTT.

CDR3 DNA sequence: TGTGCCAGCAGTGACGCGGCCGCGGGAAACATTCAGTACTTC. Amino acids: CASSDAAAGNIQYF. V and J are TRBV2 and TRBJ2-4, with D possibly TRBD2 on 5 matching bases. The germline V and J ends were trimmed by 3 bases and 6 bases, with 12 bases remaining between them. The CDR3 sequence is 14 residues long. In germline, CDR1 is SNHLY, CDR2 FYNNEI.

The rearrangement uses TRBV12-5 and TRBJ2-5; 10 nucleotides match TRBD1. V trimming: 1 base; J trimming: 0 bases; junction bases outside the gene matches: 2. The CDR3 contains 16 residues. Germline loops: CDR1 LGHNT, CDR2 FRNRAP. The CDR3: CASGLGDRGYQETQYF. In DNA form, the CDR3 reads TGTGCTAGTGGTTTGGGGGACAGGGGCTACCAAGAGACCCAGTACTTC. Filled out from reference TRBV12-5 and TRBJ2-5, the complete variable domain reads DARVTQTPRHKVTEMGQEVTMRCQPILGHNTVFWYRQTMMQGLELLAYFRNRAPLDDSGMPKDRFSAEMPDATLATLKIQPSEPRDSAVYFCASGLGDRGYQETQYFGPGTRLLVL.

The chain is built from TRBV14 and TRBJ1-6, with D possibly TRBD1 on 6 matching bases. V was shortened by 2 bases and J by 7 bases, with 9 bases between the two germline ends. CDR1 is SGHDN, CDR2 FVKESK, per germline. The CDR3 runs 14 residues. The CDR3 nucleotides are TGTGCCAGCAGCCAACAGGGGTTGAATTCACCCCTCCACTTT. It yields the protein CASSQQGLNSPLHF.

V is TRBV20-1 and J is TRBJ1-1; D might be TRBD1 (5 bases). V was trimmed by 3 bases and J by 8 bases, leaving 10 bases between them. This CDR3 region has 11 residues. Germline CDR1 is DFQATT and CDR2 is SNEGSKA (reference sequence). The CDR3 DNA sequence: TGCAGTGCTAGTCGGGGGAAGGAAGCTTTCTTT. As protein: CSASRGKEAFF.

The J gene is TRBJ2-5, the V gene TRBV9; 10 bases agree with TRBD2. J was trimmed by 0 bases and V by 4 bases; bases with no gene match: 12. The CDR3 sequence is 18 residues long. The germline V gene has CDR1 SGDLS and CDR2 YYNGEE. CDR3: CASSRETSGFLYQETQYF. CDR3 DNA sequence: TGTGCCAGCAGCAGGGAGACTAGCGGGTTCCTGTACCAAGAGACCCAGTACTTC. The whole variable domain, filled in from reference TRBV9 and TRBJ2-5, reads DSGVTQTPKHLITATGQRVTLRCSPRSGDLSVYWYQQSLDQGLQFLIQYYNGEERAKGNILERFSAQQFPDLHSELNLSSLELGDSALYFCASSRETSGFLYQETQYFGPGTRLLVL.

The DNA for the CDR3 is TGTGCCAGCATCCGGGACTACCTAACGGAGCAGTTCTTC. Translation gives CASIRDYLTEQFF. The genes are TRBV2 and TRBJ2-1; TRBD2 agrees at 7 bases. From germline, CDR1 is SNHLY and CDR2 FYNNEI. The CDR3 is 13 amino acids. Trimming cost V 7 bases and J 10 bases; bases outside gene matches: 10. Looking up the rest from reference TRBV2 and TRBJ2-1 gives the full variable domain: EPEVTQTPSHQVTQMGQEVILRCVPISNHLYFYWYRQILGQKVEFLVSFYNNEISEKSEIFDDQFSVERPDGSNFTLKIRSTKLEDSAMYFCASIRDYLTEQFFGPGTRLTVL.